This T cell receptor (beta chain) was documented in a study of shared clonotypes between healthy human individuals. The germline V gene encodes CDR1 PRHDT and CDR2 FYEKMQ (reference sequence). V lost 2 bases, J lost 1 base, and 7 bases lay in between. The CDR3 runs 14 residues. CD45RO negativity and positive selection for CCR7 defined naive CD8 cells, a population that excluded terminally differentiated effector memory CD45RA+ cells. The method was immunoSEQ multiplex PCR; TCRdb's version includes in-frame clones alone and lacks a portion of them. The sample lists under 600,000 clones; 95% to 98% were seen once.

Sequenced input: naive CD8+ T cells sorted from blood. The source is a man aged 25-45 years in good health. V gene TRBV13 combines with J gene TRBJ2-3; the D is unclear. The CDR3 loop reads CASSLRPRTDTQYF. The CDR3 DNA sequence: TGTGCCAGCAGCTTAAGACCGCGCACAGATACGCAGTATTTT.